The subject of this entry is one T cell receptor (beta chain). Its antigen is not known. The sample originates from a study of T cell responses to AZD1222 COVID-19 vaccine. Study observations and caveats: When two AZD1222 doses had been given, Spike-specific TCR breadth and depth rose.

CDR3 size: 14 residues. Germline trimming cut 1 base from V and 1 base from J; bases unmatched to any gene: 1. CDR1 SGHTA and CDR2 FQGNSA come from the germline V gene. Clones were sequenced by immunoSEQ multiplex PCR, and TCRdb holds only the in-frame ones, with some missing. The data hold approximately 70,000 clones, with 75% to 85% observed a single time. This specimen consisted of peripheral blood, obtained 28 days after the second AZD1222 dose. This clonotype was sampled from an adult who received the AZD1222 COVID-19 vaccine. The chain uses TRBV7-2 and TRBJ2-7, with TRBD2 matching over 7 bases. CDR3 amino acids: CASSLGGGSYEQYF. DNA for the CDR3: TGTGCCAGCAGCTTAGGGGGGGGATCCTACGAGCAGTACTTC.